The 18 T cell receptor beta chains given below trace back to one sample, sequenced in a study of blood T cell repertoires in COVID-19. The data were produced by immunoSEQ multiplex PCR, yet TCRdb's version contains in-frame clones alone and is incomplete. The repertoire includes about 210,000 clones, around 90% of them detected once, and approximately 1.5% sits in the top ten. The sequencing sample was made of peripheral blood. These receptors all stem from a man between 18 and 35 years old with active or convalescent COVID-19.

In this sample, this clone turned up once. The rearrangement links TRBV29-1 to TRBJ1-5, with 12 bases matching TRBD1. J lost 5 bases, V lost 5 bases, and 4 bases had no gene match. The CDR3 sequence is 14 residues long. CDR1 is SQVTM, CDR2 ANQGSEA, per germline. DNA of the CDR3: TGCAGCGTTTCAGGGACAGGGGGCGATCAGCCCCAGCATTTT. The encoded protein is CSVSGTGGDQPQHF.

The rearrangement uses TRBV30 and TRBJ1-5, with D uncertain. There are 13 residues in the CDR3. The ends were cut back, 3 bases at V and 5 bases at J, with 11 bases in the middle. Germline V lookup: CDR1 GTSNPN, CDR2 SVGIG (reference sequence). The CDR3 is CAWSAPPDQPQHF. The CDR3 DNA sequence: TGTGCCTGGAGCGCCCCCCCGGATCAGCCCCAGCATTTT.

In nucleotides, the CDR3 is TGCGCCAGCAGCCAAGATTTCGCGGGGGTAGGGGACCAGCCCCAGCATTTT. Protein product: CASSQDFAGVGDQPQHF. The gene calls are TRBV4-3 and TRBJ1-5; a possible D gene is TRBD1 (5 bases). Germline V CDR1 and CDR2: LGHNA, YSLEER. V dropped 0 bases and J dropped 7 bases, with 19 bases sitting between them. The CDR3 sequence is 17 residues long.

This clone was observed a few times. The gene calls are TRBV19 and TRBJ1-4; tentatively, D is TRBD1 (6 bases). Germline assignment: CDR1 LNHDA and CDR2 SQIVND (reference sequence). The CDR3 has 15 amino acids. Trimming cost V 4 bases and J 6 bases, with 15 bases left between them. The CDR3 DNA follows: TGTGCCAGTAGTACCGAGGGGGGGCCTTATGAAAAACTGTTTTTT. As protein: CASSTEGGPYEKLFF.

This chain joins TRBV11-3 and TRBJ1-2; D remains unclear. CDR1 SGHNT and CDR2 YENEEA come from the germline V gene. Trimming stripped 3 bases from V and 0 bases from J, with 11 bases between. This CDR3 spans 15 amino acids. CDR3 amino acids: CASSFLGRPNYGYTF. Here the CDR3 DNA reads TGTGCCAGCAGCTTTCTGGGCAGGCCTAACTATGGCTACACCTTC.

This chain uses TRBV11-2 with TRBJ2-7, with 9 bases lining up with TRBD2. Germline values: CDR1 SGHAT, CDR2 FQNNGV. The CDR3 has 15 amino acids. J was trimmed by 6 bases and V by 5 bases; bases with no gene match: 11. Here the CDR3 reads CASSLLAGAEGEQYF. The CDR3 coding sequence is TGTGCCAGCAGCCTCTTAGCGGGAGCAGAAGGCGAGCAGTACTTC.

The CDR3 DNA follows: TGTGCCAGCAGCGATCCGGGACTAGCGGTCCACGAGCAGTACTTC. As protein: CASSDPGLAVHEQYF. This sequence joins TRBV7-2 and TRBJ2-7; 11 positions match TRBD2. The CDR3 totals 15 residues. The junction had 8 bases not matched to a gene; V was cut back by 5 bases and J by 5 bases. Germline values: CDR1 SGHTA, CDR2 FQGNSA.

CDR3 bases: TGTGCCAGCAGCCCCCCTCACCAAGAGACCCAGTACTTC. Translation: CASSPPHQETQYF. The chain links TRBV27 to TRBJ2-5, with D unresolved. This CDR3 has 13 residues. Germline assignment: CDR1 MNHEY and CDR2 SMNVEV (reference sequence). V was pared by 6 bases and J by 0 bases, with 8 bases between.

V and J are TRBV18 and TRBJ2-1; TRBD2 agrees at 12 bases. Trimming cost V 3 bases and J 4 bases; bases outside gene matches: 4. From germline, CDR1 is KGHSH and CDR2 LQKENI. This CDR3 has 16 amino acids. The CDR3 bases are TGTGCCAGCTCACCCCAGGGACTAGCGGGTTACAATGAGCAGTTCTTC. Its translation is CASSPQGLAGYNEQFF.

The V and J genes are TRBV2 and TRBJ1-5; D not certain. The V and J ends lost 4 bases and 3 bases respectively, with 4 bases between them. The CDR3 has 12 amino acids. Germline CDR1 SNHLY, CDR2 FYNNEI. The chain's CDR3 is CASSVLNQPQHF. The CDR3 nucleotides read TGTGCCAGCAGTGTCCTCAATCAGCCCCAGCATTTT.

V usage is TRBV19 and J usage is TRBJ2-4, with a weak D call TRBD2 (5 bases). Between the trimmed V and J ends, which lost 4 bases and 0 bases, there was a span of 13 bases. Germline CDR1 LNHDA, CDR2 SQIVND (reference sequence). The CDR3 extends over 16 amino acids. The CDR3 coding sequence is TGTGCCAGTAGTACTTCGCGGGCCGGAGCCAAAAACATTCAGTACTTC. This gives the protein CASSTSRAGAKNIQYF.

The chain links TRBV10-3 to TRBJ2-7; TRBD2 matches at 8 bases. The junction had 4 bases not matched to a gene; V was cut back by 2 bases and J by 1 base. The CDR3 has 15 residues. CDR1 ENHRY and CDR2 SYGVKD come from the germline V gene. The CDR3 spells CAISERVAGSYEQYF. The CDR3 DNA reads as TGTGCCATCAGTGAGCGGGTAGCGGGATCCTACGAGCAGTACTTC.

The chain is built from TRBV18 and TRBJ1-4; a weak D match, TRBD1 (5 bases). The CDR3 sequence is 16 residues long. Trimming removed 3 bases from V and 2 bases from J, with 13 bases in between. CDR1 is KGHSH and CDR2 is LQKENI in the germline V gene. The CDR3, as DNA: TGTGCCAGCTCACCCTACGTGACAGACACTAATGAAAAACTGTTTTTT. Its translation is CASSPYVTDTNEKLFF.

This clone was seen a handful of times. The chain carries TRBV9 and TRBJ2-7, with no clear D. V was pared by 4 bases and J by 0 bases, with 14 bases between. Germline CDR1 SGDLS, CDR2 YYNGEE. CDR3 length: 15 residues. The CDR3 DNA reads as TGTGCCAGCAGCCCCAGAAGATACAACTCCTACGAGCAGTACTTC. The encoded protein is CASSPRRYNSYEQYF.

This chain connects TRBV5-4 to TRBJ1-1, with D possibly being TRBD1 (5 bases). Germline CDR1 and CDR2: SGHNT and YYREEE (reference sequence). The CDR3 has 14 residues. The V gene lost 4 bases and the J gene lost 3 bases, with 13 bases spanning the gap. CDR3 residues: CASSRAIGDTEAFF. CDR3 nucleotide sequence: TGTGCCAGCAGCCGCGCCATAGGGGACACTGAAGCTTTCTTT. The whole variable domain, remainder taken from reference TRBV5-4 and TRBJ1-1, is ETGVTQSPTHLIKTRGQQVTLRCSSQSGHNTVSWYQQALGQGPQFIFQYYREEENGRGNFPPRFSGLQFPNYSSELNVNALELDDSALYLCASSRAIGDTEAFFGQGTRLTVV.

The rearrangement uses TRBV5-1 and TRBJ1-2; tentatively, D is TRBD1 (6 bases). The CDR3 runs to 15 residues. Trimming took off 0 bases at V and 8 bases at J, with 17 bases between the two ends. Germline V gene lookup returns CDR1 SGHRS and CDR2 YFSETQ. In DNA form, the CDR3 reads TGCGCCAGCAGCTTGGCTAAGGGGGAAATCGGCGGCTACACCTTC. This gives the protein CASSLAKGEIGGYTF. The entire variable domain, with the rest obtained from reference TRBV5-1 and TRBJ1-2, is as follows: KAGVTQTPRYLIKTRGQQVTLSCSPISGHRSVSWYQQTPGQGLQFLFEYFSETQRNKGNFPGRFSGRQFSNSRSEMNVSTLELGDSALYLCASSLAKGEIGGYTFGSGTRLTVV.

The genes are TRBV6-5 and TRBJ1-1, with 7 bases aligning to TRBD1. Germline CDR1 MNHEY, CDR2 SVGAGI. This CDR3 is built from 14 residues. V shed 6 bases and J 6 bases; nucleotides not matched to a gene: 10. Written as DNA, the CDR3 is TGTGCCAGCAGCCTGACAGGGCCCGGGCCTGAAGCTTTCTTT. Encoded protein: CASSLTGPGPEAFF.

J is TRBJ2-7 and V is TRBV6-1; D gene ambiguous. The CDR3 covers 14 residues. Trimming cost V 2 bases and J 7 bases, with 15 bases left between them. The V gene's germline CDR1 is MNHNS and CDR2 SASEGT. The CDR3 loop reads CASSESNALREQYF. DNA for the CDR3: TGTGCCAGCAGTGAATCGAATGCTTTGCGAGAGCAGTACTTC.